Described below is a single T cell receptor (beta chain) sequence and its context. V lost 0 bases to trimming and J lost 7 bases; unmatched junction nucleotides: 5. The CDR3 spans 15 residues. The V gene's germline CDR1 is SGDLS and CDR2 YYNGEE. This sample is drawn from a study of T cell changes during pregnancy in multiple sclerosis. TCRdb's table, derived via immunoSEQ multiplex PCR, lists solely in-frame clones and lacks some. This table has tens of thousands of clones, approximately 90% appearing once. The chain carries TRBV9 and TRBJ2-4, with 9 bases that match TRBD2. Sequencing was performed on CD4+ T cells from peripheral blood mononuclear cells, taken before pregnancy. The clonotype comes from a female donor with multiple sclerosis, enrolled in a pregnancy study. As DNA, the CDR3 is TGTGCCAGCAGCGTAGATGGTAGCGGGAGCAACATTCAGTACTTC. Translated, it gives CASSVDGSGSNIQYF.